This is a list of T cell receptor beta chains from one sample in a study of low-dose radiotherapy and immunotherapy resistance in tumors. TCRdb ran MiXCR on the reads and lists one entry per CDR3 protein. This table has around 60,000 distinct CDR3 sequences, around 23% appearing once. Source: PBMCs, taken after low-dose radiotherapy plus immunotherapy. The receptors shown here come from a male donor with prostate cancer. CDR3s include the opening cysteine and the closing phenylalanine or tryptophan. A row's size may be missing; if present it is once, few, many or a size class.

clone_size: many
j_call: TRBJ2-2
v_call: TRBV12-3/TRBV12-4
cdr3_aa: CASSPRDRGRTGELFF

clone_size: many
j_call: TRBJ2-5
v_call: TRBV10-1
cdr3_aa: CASSEFSTFSQETQYF

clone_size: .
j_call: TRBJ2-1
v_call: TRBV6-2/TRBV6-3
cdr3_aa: CASSESGQGSYNEQFF

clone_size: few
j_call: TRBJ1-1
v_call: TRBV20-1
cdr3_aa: CSAPRQIMNTEAFF

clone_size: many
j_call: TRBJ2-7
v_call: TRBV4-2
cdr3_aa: CASSHGLADPTYEQYF

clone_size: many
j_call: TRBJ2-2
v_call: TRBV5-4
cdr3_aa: CASRRSRGSDTGELFF

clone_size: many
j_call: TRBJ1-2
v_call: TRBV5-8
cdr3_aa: CASSFQAPLYGYTF

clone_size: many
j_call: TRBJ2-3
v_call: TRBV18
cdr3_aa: CASSADRRTDTQYF

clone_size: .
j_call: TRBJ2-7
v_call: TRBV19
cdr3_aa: CASSGSGAYEQYF

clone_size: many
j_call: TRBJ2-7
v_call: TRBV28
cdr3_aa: CASSLPPVDEQYF

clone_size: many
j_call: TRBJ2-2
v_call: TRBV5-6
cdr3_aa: CASSTTSGYTGELFF

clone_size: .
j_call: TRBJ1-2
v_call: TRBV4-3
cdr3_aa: CASSQGPGTPGNYTF

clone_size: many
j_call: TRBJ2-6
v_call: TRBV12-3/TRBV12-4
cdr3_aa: CASSLGAGVGGANVLTF

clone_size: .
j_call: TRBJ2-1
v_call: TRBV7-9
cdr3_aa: CASSLGAGGRRNEQFF

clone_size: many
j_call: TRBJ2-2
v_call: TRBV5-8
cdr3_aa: CASSSGQGNTGELFF